This record looks at one T cell receptor beta chain sequence and its context. Which antigen it targets is not known. Per-base quality was not reported, and no clone a single base away is much larger than it. The sample belongs to a study of high-grade serous ovarian cancer treatment subgroups (dated by TCRdb to the early 2020s). Study-level background: On average, sequencing produced over 13,000 reads and under 9,000 unique TCR beta rearrangements for each sample. One primary tumor sample and two metastatic tumor samples were contributed by each patient, so that roughly 82 samples were obtained in total. The study examined TCR beta repertoires in high-grade serous ovarian cancer patients who were grouped under a laparoscopic triage algorithm by complete gross resection or by neoadjuvant chemotherapy response. A cohort of about 30 patients was included: some 10 with no residual disease after primary surgery (R0), some 10 who were excellent NACT responders, and some 10 who were poor NACT responders.

V has 5 bases trimmed and J has 7 bases trimmed; junction bases matching no gene number 14. Taken from cysteine to phenylalanine, the CDR3 has 16 residues. CDR3 DNA only is kept here, 48 bases in frame from base 1. Looking up the germline V gene yields CDR1 SGHTA and CDR2 FQGTGA. Tumor samples were obtained before definitive surgery or chemotherapy. The MD Anderson Biospecimen Extraction Resource handled genomic DNA extraction, while the MD Anderson Cancer Genomics Laboratory carried out the TCR sequencing. On the study overall, not on this receptor specifically: TCR clonal relatedness was found to be positively correlated with neoantigen level and, by trend, with copy number variation and mutation load derived from whole-genome sequencing. TCR repertoire analyses focused on CDR3; CDR1 and CDR2 were not analyzed. Repertoire similarity ranging from about 0.095 to 0.85 was observed between tumors from the same patient, whereas almost no similarity was observed between different patients. Because bulk tumor TCR sequencing provided no spatial information, insight into HGSC tumor complexity and diversity was limited.

The approximately 100 tumor samples underwent high-throughput TCR profiling with ImmunoSEQ. On the authors' methods: Richness (unique productive sequences), clonality, evenness and relatedness were included as repertoire diversity metrics, and similarity between samples was assessed with the Bhattacharyya coefficient. Conclusions stayed consistent in a sensitivity analysis that left out TCRs with fewer than two reads. TCRdb holds this immuneACCESS table with in-frame rearrangements only. Some clones are missing; in checked studies, unresolved V genes explain under half, and the rest has no known cause. V and J calls and clone size are those listed in that table; D and trimming were worked out from the DNA. Counted in this sample were 35,000 to 45,000 clones; approximately 81% of them appeared once. The ten top clones hold about 3% of the sample.

This TCR came from a human donor with high-grade serous ovarian cancer. Sequencing was done on a sample of tumor tissue. Recombination joined TRBV7-3 with TRBJ2-1, with 7 middle bases fitting TRBD2. The CDR3 reads CASSETKREGPNEQFF. In nucleotides, the sequence is TGTGCCAGCAGCGAGACTAAGAGGGAGGGCCCTAATGAGCAGTTCTTC.